The clone carrying this T cell receptor (beta chain) appeared many times. This sample is part of a study of human T cells and chemical hapten exposure. Study background: The study patch tested 0.01% DPC on the upper back and read results at 6 days.

Time point of the sample: patch test 2, 6 weeks after DPC sensitization. Treatment defined: therapeutic diphenylcyclopropenone sensitization with weekly scalp DPC. V was shortened by 6 bases and J by 6 bases, with 6 bases between the two germline ends. This CDR3 is 10 amino acids long. In germline, CDR1 is SNHLY, CDR2 FYNNEI. Using its own MiXCR run on the RACE reads, TCRdb lists one record per CDR3 protein. The sample has approximately 100,000 distinct CDR3 sequences, approximately 8.8% seen once; the top ten hold 3% to 3.5%. The sequence was obtained from a woman in her thirties or forties with alopecia areata. Some clones in this sample may be carry-over from other donors' samples. Sample: whole blood, taken in connection with sensitization to the hapten diphenylcyclopropenone (DPC). The chain carries TRBV2 and TRBJ2-7; D is uncertain. The CDR3 spells CASRVIEQYF. The CDR3 coding sequence is TGTGCCAGCAGGGTAATCGAGCAGTACTTC.